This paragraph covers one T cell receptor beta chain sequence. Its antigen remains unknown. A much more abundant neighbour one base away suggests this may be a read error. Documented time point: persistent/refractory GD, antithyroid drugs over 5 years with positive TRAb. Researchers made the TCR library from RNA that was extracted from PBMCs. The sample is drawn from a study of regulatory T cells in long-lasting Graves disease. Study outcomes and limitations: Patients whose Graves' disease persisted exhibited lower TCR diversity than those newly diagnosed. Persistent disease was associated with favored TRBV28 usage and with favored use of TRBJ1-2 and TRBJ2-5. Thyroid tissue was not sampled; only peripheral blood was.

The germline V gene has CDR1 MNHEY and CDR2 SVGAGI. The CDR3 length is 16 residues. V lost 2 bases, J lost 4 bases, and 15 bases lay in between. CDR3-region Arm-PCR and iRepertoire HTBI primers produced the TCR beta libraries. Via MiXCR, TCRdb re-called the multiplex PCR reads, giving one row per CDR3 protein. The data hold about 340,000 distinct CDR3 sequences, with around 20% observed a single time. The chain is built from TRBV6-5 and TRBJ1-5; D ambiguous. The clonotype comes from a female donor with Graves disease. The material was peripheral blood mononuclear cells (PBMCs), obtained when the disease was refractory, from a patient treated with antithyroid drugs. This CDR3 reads CASSYPPGPGNQPQHF. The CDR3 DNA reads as TGTGCCAGCAGTTACCCCCCCGGACCGGGGAATCAGCCCCAGCATTTT.